This entry concerns a single TCR beta chain. Which antigen it targets is not known. Base qualities are not provided; no much larger clone lies one nucleotide away. The sample belongs to a study of human T cells and chemical hapten exposure (dated by TCRdb to the early 2020s). For context, the study as a whole: For sensitization, 2% DPC in acetone was applied to a roughly 2 cm by roughly 2 cm area of upper inner arm skin. Patch testing was performed on the upper back with Finn chambers containing 0.01% DPC, and the patch tests were scored after 6 days according to International Contact Dermatitis Research Group standards. Blood for TCR sequencing was provided by twenty-nine alopecia patients at one to four time points (pre-sensitization, 2, 6 and 24 weeks). Peripheral blood TCR repertoire changes were tracked in vivo in alopecia patients during primary and secondary sensitization to the hapten diphenylcyclopropenone (DPC). Blood samples were taken from patients before sensitization (week 0) and then at 2, 6 and about 24 weeks after DPC sensitization. The patient cohort, mostly female, included alopecia areata with under or over 50% scalp involvement, alopecia totalis and alopecia universalis. Libraries were pooled for sequencing, and per-sample TCR yields varied mainly because of small differences in library volumes within the pool. Patients additionally received weekly therapeutic DPC doses to the scalp throughout the roughly 23-week study period. Points the paper makes about the study in general: Patch test score was positively correlated with the number of PT1 expanded TCRs, with significance at thresholds 8, 16 and 32 but not at 4. No change with DPC sensitization was found in the number of TCRs above 1 in 1000 frequency, and no evidence of global repertoire structure alterations was found. Because all patients had alopecia, a presumed autoimmune disease, the immune response of the patients might differ from that of healthy individuals. Repeated subsampling changed both the strength of the expansion versus patch-test correlation and the threshold at which the correlation became significant. Significantly more large CDR3 similarity clusters were formed by expanded TCRs than by pre-sensitization or healthy control sets, consistent with antigen-driven responses.

In light of the paper, this sample's time point label describes: patch test 1, 2 weeks after DPC sensitization. In the paper's terms, the treatment or condition label means: therapeutic diphenylcyclopropenone sensitization with weekly scalp DPC. At every patch-test visit, the blood draw took place before the patch test was put on. To be eligible, patients had to be aged 18 to 70, diagnosed with alopecia and judged suitable for DPC therapy, while pregnant patients were excluded. Total RNA was extracted from unfractionated whole blood that had been collected in Tempus Blood RNA tubes. The CDR3 runs 15 residues from the cysteine to the phenylalanine. Only the CDR3 DNA stays, 45 bases, in frame from base 1. From the germline V gene, CDR1 is SGHTA and CDR2 is FQGNSA. Between the V and J ends, shortened by 5 bases and 0 bases respectively, the junction contains 13 bases. The library was prepared using RACE. The data were produced on a NextSeq 500. During library preparation, unique molecular identifiers were attached to individual cDNA molecules so that TCRs could be counted in a quantitative, reproducible way. From each blood RNA sample, both TCR alpha and TCR beta chains were sequenced. On the authors' methods: Samples had a median of about 96,000 TCRs, with a range from roughly 23,224 to 750,000. The Decombinator software suite was used to annotate the V, J and CDR3 of the TCR reads. For PS versus PT1 abundance plots, all samples were subsampled to the same number of TCRs (28,000). TCRs were defined as expanded if absent before sensitization and observed at least eight times at the 2-week time point. TCRdb reprocessed the public reads (quality trimming at Q25 with fastp, clone calling with MiXCR) and kept in-frame beta chains. Rows with a matching CDR3 protein are joined into one entry that keeps the most common DNA and genes. TCRdb's processing, not the authors', yielded these V and J calls. Recorded for this sample are roughly 360,000 distinct CDR3 sequences; 4.8% of them occurred a single time. In total, the top ten clones hold approximately 2.5% of the sample.

This sequence uses TRBV7-2 and TRBJ1-1; the D gene lacks a confident call. This receptor was obtained from a woman between 50 and 59 years old with alopecia areata. Some clones in this sample may be carry-over from other donors' samples. Sequenced material: whole blood, taken in connection with sensitization to the hapten diphenylcyclopropenone (DPC). The sequenced DNA: TGTGCCAGCAGCCTACGGTCAGCTATGAACACTGAAGCTTTCTTT. It specifies CASSLRSAMNTEAFF.